In its sample, the clone carrying this T cell receptor (beta chain) was seen a few times. A single record per CDR3 protein comes from TCRdb applying MiXCR to the RT-PCR reads. There are approximately 90,000 distinct CDR3 sequences in the sample; approximately 5% occur only once, and approximately 2.5% lies in the top ten. This sample stems from a study of patients and donors after allogeneic stem cell transplantation. V lost 0 bases and J lost 3, with 10 bases in between. The CDR3 loop spans 16 amino acids. Germline V CDR1 and CDR2: SGHDT, YYEEEE. This sequence joins TRBV5-6 and TRBJ1-6; D is perhaps TRBD1 (6 bases). The TCR was taken from a human donor who was either an allogeneic HSCT recipient or a stem cell or donor lymphocyte infusion donor (not recorded which). It is not recorded whose cells these are; they may come from a transplant donor. Source material: blood, either unsorted or a sorted T cell fraction (not recorded which). CDR3: CASSLGLDSYNSPLHF. CDR3 nucleotides: TGTGCCAGCAGCTTGGGTTTGGACAGCTATAATTCACCCCTCCACTTT. Combining the CDR3 with reference TRBV5-6 and TRBJ1-6 gives the whole variable domain DAGVTQSPTHLIKTRGQQVTLRCSPKSGHDTVSWYQQALGQGPQFIFQYYEEEERQRGNFPDRFSGHQFPNYSSELNVNALLLGDSALYLCASSLGLDSYNSPLHFGNGTRLTVT.